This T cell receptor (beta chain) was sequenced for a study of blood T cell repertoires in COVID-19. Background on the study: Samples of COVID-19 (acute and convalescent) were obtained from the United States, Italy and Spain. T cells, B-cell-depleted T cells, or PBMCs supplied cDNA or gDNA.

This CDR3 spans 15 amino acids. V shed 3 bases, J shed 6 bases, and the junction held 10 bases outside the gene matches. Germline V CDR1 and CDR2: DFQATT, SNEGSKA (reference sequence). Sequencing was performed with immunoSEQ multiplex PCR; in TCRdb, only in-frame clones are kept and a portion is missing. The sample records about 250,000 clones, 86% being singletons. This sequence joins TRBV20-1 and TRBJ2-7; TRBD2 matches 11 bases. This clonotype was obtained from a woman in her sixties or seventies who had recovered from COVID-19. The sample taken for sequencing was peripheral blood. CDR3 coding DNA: TGCAGTGCTAGTCGGGATAGCGGGGGGGTCGGCGAGCAGTACTTC. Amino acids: CSASRDSGGVGEQYF.